These T cell receptor beta chains were read from a single sample in a study of regulatory T cells in long-lasting Graves disease. TCRdb re-derived calls from the multiplex PCR reads in MiXCR, one entry per CDR3 protein. The sample shows some 460,000 distinct CDR3 sequences, 16% of them seen only once. The data also belong to a second study, concerning T cells in Graves' hyperthyroidism and ophthalmopathy.

The specimen was peripheral blood mononuclear cells (PBMCs), collected at new diagnosis, from a patient treated with antithyroid drugs. These receptors came from a middle-aged man with Graves disease. The CDR3 runs from the conserved cysteine through the conserved F or W. A D gene is named only where the DNA matches it firmly. Clone size is shown for a subset of rows, as once, few, many or a class of expanded clone.

V gene	clone size	D gene	J gene	CDR3 DNA	CDR3 protein
TRBV3-1	many	-	TRBJ2-5	TGTGCCAGCAGCCAACAGGGACAAGAGACCCAGTACTTC	CASSQQGQETQYF
TRBV10-3	-	-	TRBJ2-5	TGTGCCATCATGATCCAAGAGACCCAGTACTTC	CAIMIQETQYF
TRBV20-1	many	-	TRBJ2-7	TGCAGTGCTAGAGGGGAAGGGGGCTACGAGCAGTACTTC	CSARGEGGYEQYF
TRBV6-1	-	TRBD1	TRBJ2-7	TGTGCCAGCGCGGGACAGGGAATCTCCTACGAGCAGTACTTC	CASAGQGISYEQYF
TRBV11-2	many	-	TRBJ2-4	TGTGCCAGCGACACAGGGTGGGGAGCCAAAAACATTCAGTACTTC	CASDTGWGAKNIQYF
TRBV3-1	many	-	TRBJ2-1	TGTGCCAGCCAGGCATCGGGACCTGGAGAGGATGAGCAGTTCTTC	CASQASGPGEDEQFF
TRBV7-2	many	-	TRBJ2-1	TGTGCCAGCAGCTCCCGGAGGAATGAGCAGTTCTTC	CASSSRRNEQFF
TRBV27	many	TRBD1	TRBJ2-3	TGTGCCAGCAGTCCCCGGGACAGGGGAGCTGATACGCAGTATTTT	CASSPRDRGADTQYF
TRBV5-1	many	-	TRBJ2-3	TGCGCCAGCCACCTTAGCGGCTCCACAGATACGCAGTATTTT	CASHLSGSTDTQYF
TRBV20-1	many	-	TRBJ2-1	TGCAGTGCTAGAGAGCAGGGGGGCTCCTACAATGAGCAGTTCTTC	CSAREQGGSYNEQFF
TRBV2	-	-	TRBJ1-2	TGTGCCAGCCGTAAACCGGGGAGTTACTATGGCTACACCTTC	CASRKPGSYYGYTF